The 32 T cell receptor beta chains given below trace back to one sample, sequenced in a study of blood T cells in healthy people across ages (dated by TCRdb to about 2015). Libraries were prepared through 5' RACE. TCRdb names Illumina HiSeq 2500 as the instrument used. The second PCR ran for about 6 to 12 cycles and used a J-beta primer mix along with a sample-barcoded 5' primer. TCRdb's own reprocessing of the public reads used fastp at Q25 and MiXCR and kept productive beta chains. A single entry per CDR3 protein holds the most common genes and DNA from its merged rows. The sample records 750,000 or so distinct CDR3 sequences, roughly 25% of which are singletons. The ten largest clones take up more than 7.5% of the sample. These same records also appear under a second study, on T cells of mothers and their children.

The sequenced sample consisted of blood. These receptors all come from a boy aged 5-17 years in good health.

The chain employs TRBV20-1 and TRBJ1-4; TRBD1 aligns across 8 bases. CDR1 is DFQATT and CDR2 is SNEGSKA in the germline V gene (reference sequence). Trimming cost V 7 bases and J 5 bases; bases outside gene matches: 3. This CDR3 comprises 12 residues. CDR3 loop: CSVRDRNEKLFF. For the CDR3, the DNA is TGCAGTGTTAGGGACAGGAATGAAAAACTGTTTTTT.

This CDR3 reads CASSLVVGTTYGYTF. In nucleotides, the CDR3 is TGTGCCAGCAGCTTAGTGGTCGGCACCACCTATGGCTACACCTTC. The V gene is TRBV7-2, the J gene TRBJ1-2; D is unresolved. The V gene lost 1 base and the J gene lost 4 bases, with 13 bases spanning the gap. CDR1 is SGHTA, CDR2 FQGNSA, per germline. The CDR3 is made up of 15 amino acids.

The sample holds a few counts of this clonotype. This chain joins TRBV20-1 and TRBJ2-5, with 9 nucleotides matching TRBD2. Losses at the gene ends were 7 bases for V and 2 bases for J; bases not matched to a gene: 8. The CDR3 consists of 14 residues. Germline CDR1 is DFQATT and CDR2 is SNEGSKA (reference sequence). This CDR3 reads CSVATSGRQETQYF. CDR3 nucleotides: TGCAGTGTCGCGACTAGCGGTAGGCAAGAGACCCAGTACTTC.

This clonotype was found a few times. V gene TRBV5-1 combines with J gene TRBJ1-4; 7 bases match TRBD1. J was trimmed by 6 bases and V by 4 bases; bases with no gene match: 3. There are 13 residues in the CDR3. Per the germline V gene, CDR1 is SGHRS and CDR2 is YFSETQ. The CDR3 here is CASSRGTDEKLFF. As DNA, the CDR3 is TGCGCCAGCAGCCGAGGGACAGATGAAAAACTGTTTTTT.

J is TRBJ1-1 and V is TRBV7-9; weak D call: TRBD1 (5 bases). The CDR3 consists of 14 residues. V was trimmed by 6 bases and J by 1 base, leaving 12 bases between them. Germline V gene lookup returns CDR1 SEHNR and CDR2 FQNEAQ (reference sequence). The CDR3 sequence is CASRPGTANTEAFF. The DNA of the CDR3 is TGTGCCAGCAGACCCGGGACGGCGAACACTGAAGCTTTCTTT. The whole variable domain, remainder taken from reference TRBV7-9 and TRBJ1-1, is DTGVSQNPRHKITKRGQNVTFRCDPISEHNRLYWYRQTLGQGPEFLTYFQNEAQLEKSRLLSDRFSAERPKGSFSTLEIQRTEQGDSAMYLCASRPGTANTEAFFGQGTRLTVV.

This rearrangement joins TRBV7-2 to TRBJ2-5; maybe TRBD2 (6 bases). The germline V gene encodes CDR1 SGHTA and CDR2 FQGNSA. The CDR3 length is 16 residues. The V and J ends lost 3 bases and 1 base respectively, with 15 bases between them. The CDR3 here is CASSFGPSDSQETQYF. CDR3 nucleotides: TGTGCCAGCAGCTTTGGTCCTAGCGACTCCCAAGAGACCCAGTACTTC.

This clonotype was counted between two and nine times. This chain connects TRBV7-6 to TRBJ2-7; D ambiguous. Germline CDR1 reads SGHVS; CDR2 reads FNYEAQ. Deletions cut 5 bases from V and 3 bases from J, with 11 bases between. CDR3 length: 13 residues. CDR3 loop: CASSTEAGYEQYF. CDR3 bases: TGTGCCAGCAGCACCGAGGCTGGCTACGAGCAGTACTTC.

V and J are TRBV7-9 and TRBJ2-3, with a weak D call TRBD2 (6 bases). The V gene's germline CDR1 is SEHNR and CDR2 FQNEAQ (reference sequence). Trimming took 5 bases from V and 0 from J, leaving 12 bases between them. This CDR3 is built from 15 residues. The CDR3 DNA sequence: TGTGCCAGCAGCCTCTCTAGCGCTAGCACAGATACGCAGTATTTT. This encodes CASSLSSASTDTQYF.

The chain employs TRBV20-1 and TRBJ2-3; D perhaps matches TRBD2 (6 bases). The V gene's germline CDR1 is DFQATT and CDR2 SNEGSKA (reference sequence). The CDR3 extends over 14 amino acids. Trimming took off 4 bases at V and 2 bases at J, with 13 bases between the two ends. CDR3 amino acids: CSATASDITDTQYF. The CDR3 coding sequence is TGCAGTGCTACTGCTAGCGACATCACAGATACGCAGTATTTT.

The gene calls are TRBV11-2 and TRBJ2-1; the match to TRBD2 covers 9 bases. The J call is uncertain, as TRBJ2-5 better fits the DNA end. The germline V gene has CDR1 SGHAT and CDR2 FQNNGV. The CDR3 sequence is 15 residues long. CDR3 coding DNA: TGTGCCAGCAGCATCTGGACTAGCGAGGGAGAGACCCAGTACTTC. It encodes CASSIWTSEGETQYF.

Concerning this clonotype itself: A junction boundary mismatches the germline segment, possibly from a read error. The V and J genes are TRBV7-7 and TRBJ2-1; the D gene is possibly TRBD2 (6 bases). The germline V gene encodes CDR1 SSHAT and CDR2 FNYEAQ (reference sequence). The CDR3 has 16 residues. CDR3 in DNA: TGTGCTAGCAGCTTAGAGATCGGGAGAGGTTACAATGAGCAGTTCTTC. This encodes CASSLEIGRGYNEQFF.

V gene TRBV6-5 combines with J gene TRBJ2-3; 7 nucleotides match TRBD2. Germline trimming cut 6 bases from V and 4 bases from J; bases unmatched to any gene: 4. Germline V CDR1 and CDR2: MNHEY, SVGAGI. This CDR3 comprises 13 residues. The CDR3 DNA follows: TGTGCCAGCAGGGTCGGGGGGTCAGATACGCAGTATTTT. This encodes CASRVGGSDTQYF.

This clonotype was detected ten times or more. The genes are TRBV7-9 and TRBJ2-5, with TRBD2 identical over 8 bases. V dropped 4 bases and J dropped 5; count of bases not matched to a gene: 3. The length of the CDR3 is 13 residues. Germline V gene lookup returns CDR1 SEHNR and CDR2 FQNEAQ (reference sequence). The CDR3 is CASSSPGGETQYF. DNA for the CDR3: TGTGCCAGCAGCTCACCGGGGGGGGAGACCCAGTACTTC.

This clonotype showed up just a few times. The V and J genes are TRBV5-4 and TRBJ2-7; 7 bases line up with TRBD1. J lost 6 bases, V lost 3 bases, and 6 bases had no gene match. Germline CDR1 is SGHNT and CDR2 is YYREEE (reference sequence). This CDR3 is 13 amino acids long. The CDR3 bases are TGTGCCAGCAGCTGGGACAGCGGCGGCGAGCAGTACTTC. Translating it yields CASSWDSGGEQYF.

The rearrangement uses TRBV20-1 and TRBJ2-5; no clear D. Germline lookup yields CDR1 DFQATT and CDR2 SNEGSKA (reference sequence). This CDR3 region has 13 residues. V was cut by 2 bases and J by 2 bases, with 9 bases left in between. The chain's CDR3 is CSARRAEQETQYF. CDR3 in DNA: TGCAGTGCTAGACGTGCCGAACAAGAGACCCAGTACTTC.

V and J are TRBV20-1 and TRBJ1-1; tentatively, D is TRBD1 (5 bases). The CDR3 length is 14 residues. V shed 1 base and J shed 5 bases, with 14 bases lying between them. From germline, CDR1 is DFQATT and CDR2 SNEGSKA (reference sequence). The CDR3 loop reads CSARVSDSGTEAFF. The DNA for the CDR3 is TGCAGTGCTAGAGTATCAGACAGCGGGACTGAAGCTTTCTTT.

This clonotype was detected a few times. The chain carries TRBV20-1 and TRBJ2-5; D perhaps matches TRBD1 (5 bases). The DNA end favors TRBJ2-1, so the J call may be wrong. Germline V gives CDR1 DFQATT, CDR2 SNEGSKA (reference sequence). This CDR3 region has 12 residues. This CDR3 is CSALSQAWEQFF. The CDR3 DNA follows: TGCAGTGCTTTATCACAGGCTTGGGAGCAGTTCTTC.

This clonotype occurred once. V usage is TRBV6-2 or TRBV6-3 and J usage is TRBJ1-1; D is possibly TRBD1 (5 bases). The germline CDR1 and CDR2 sequences are MNHEY and SVGEGT. The germline V and J ends were trimmed by 2 bases and 3 bases, with 13 bases remaining between them. This CDR3 has 15 amino acids. The CDR3 region is CASSYRTGGDTEAFF. The DNA of the CDR3 is TGTGCCAGCAGTTACCGAACCGGGGGGGACACTGAAGCTTTCTTT.

The chain carries TRBV7-9 and TRBJ2-1, with TRBD2 matching 10 bases. The CDR3 is 16 amino acids. The ends lost 5 bases at V and 7 bases at J; junction bases unmatched: 11. Germline values: CDR1 SEHNR, CDR2 FQNEAQ (reference sequence). CDR3 bases: TGTGCCAGCAGCACGCTGAGCGGGGGGGCCTTGAATGAGCAGTTCTTC. Translated: CASSTLSGGALNEQFF.

This clonotype was found a few times. The rearrangement joins TRBV27 to TRBJ2-5; 9 nucleotides line up with TRBD1. Judging by the DNA end, TRBJ2-7 fits better; the J call may be wrong. The germline CDR1 and CDR2 sequences are MNHEY and SMNVEV (reference sequence). The CDR3 totals 13 residues. The CDR3 protein is CASSYDRGNEQYF. CDR3 sequence (DNA): TGTGCCAGCAGTTACGACAGGGGGAACGAGCAGTACTTC.

The chain carries TRBV4-1 and TRBJ2-5, with 10 bases aligning to TRBD2. The DNA end is a closer match to TRBJ2-7, so the J assignment may be wrong. The CDR3 loop spans 17 amino acids. Germline assignment: CDR1 MGHRA and CDR2 YSYEKL. CDR3 sequence reads: CASSQELDLAGASEQYF. CDR3 bases: TGCGCCAGCAGCCAAGAACTAGATCTAGCGGGAGCGTCCGAGCAGTACTTC.

This clonotype has only a few counts. The chain couples TRBV5-1 to TRBJ2-1; weak D call: TRBD2 (6 bases). This CDR3 has 13 amino acids. Trimming removed 1 base at V and 7 bases at J, with 9 bases between. Germline loops: CDR1 SGHRS, CDR2 YFSETQ. The CDR3 coding sequence is TGCGCCAGCAGCTTGATTGCGGGGAATGAGCAGTTCTTC. Translating gives CASSLIAGNEQFF.

Here the CDR3 DNA reads TGCAGTGCTAGAGATGCGGGGGGAGGATTAGGGGAGACCCAGTACTTC. This translates into CSARDAGGGLGETQYF. This chain connects TRBV20-1 to TRBJ2-5; 8 nucleotides agree with TRBD2. Trimming at V came to 0 bases and at J to 5 bases, leaving 11 bases not matched to a gene. CDR3 length equals 16 residues. Germline CDR1 is DFQATT and CDR2 is SNEGSKA (reference sequence).

The V gene is TRBV5-1, the J gene TRBJ2-3, with 7 bases that match TRBD2. CDR1 SGHRS and CDR2 YFSETQ come from the germline V gene. The CDR3 is 15 amino acids. V lost 1 base to trimming and J lost 3 bases; unmatched junction nucleotides: 5. The CDR3 nucleotides read TGCGCCAGCAGCTTGTTTGCGGGAGATACAGATACGCAGTATTTT. The encoded protein is CASSLFAGDTDTQYF.

The chain links TRBV19 to TRBJ2-1; D call uncertain. Judging by the DNA end, TRBJ2-7 fits better; the J call may be wrong. CDR3 length: 13 residues. Germline CDR1 is LNHDA and CDR2 is SQIVND (reference sequence). The CDR3 is CASSILLREEQYF. The CDR3 DNA reads TGTGCCAGTAGTATCTTGCTCCGCGAGGAGCAGTACTTC.

The chain couples TRBV20-1 to TRBJ2-5; D perhaps matches TRBD2 (5 bases). This CDR3 is 15 amino acids long. The V end was cut by 6 bases, the J end by 5 bases, with 22 bases between. The germline V gene has CDR1 DFQATT and CDR2 SNEGSKA (reference sequence). CDR3 sequence (DNA): TGCAGTGCCTCGAGGGAAAGGTCGATACGTGAGACCCAGTACTTC. It encodes CSASRERSIRETQYF.

This clonotype has more than one count but fewer than ten. As DNA, the CDR3 is TGTGCCAGCAGCACGGACGGGGGCTCCTACAATGAGCAGTTCTTC. It yields the protein CASSTDGGSYNEQFF. The gene calls are TRBV5-4 and TRBJ2-1; D is possibly TRBD2 (6 bases). This CDR3 contains 15 residues. Per the germline V gene, CDR1 is SGHNT and CDR2 is YYREEE (reference sequence). Trimming pared 4 bases from V and 0 bases from J, leaving 11 bases between.

This clonotype was recorded many times. Its ends do not fully match the called genes, so a read error is possible. The V call is TRBV7-2, the J call TRBJ2-1; no reliable D call. The CDR3 contains 11 residues. CDR1 is SGHTA and CDR2 is FQGNSA in the germline V gene. As DNA, the CDR3 is TGTGCCAGCAGTTTAGTTTCTGAGCAGTTCTTC. This encodes CASSLVSEQFF.

V and J are TRBV28 and TRBJ2-5, with 8 bases matching TRBD2. The CDR3 has 14 residues. J lost 6 bases, V lost 6 bases, and 9 bases had no gene match. The germline V gene has CDR1 MDHEN and CDR2 SYDVKM. CDR3 bases: TGTGCCAGCAGACAGGGACTAGGGGGACAGACCCAGTACTTC. It is translated as CASRQGLGGQTQYF.

This clonotype appeared once. J is TRBJ2-1 and V is TRBV9; weak D call: TRBD2 (6 bases). Germline V gene lookup returns CDR1 SGDLS and CDR2 YYNGEE. The CDR3 loop spans 14 amino acids. Trimming cost V 5 bases and J 3 bases, with 12 bases left between them. CDR3 coding DNA: TGTGCCAGCAGTTCCCTGGAGGGCTACAATGAGCAGTTCTTC. Translated, it gives CASSSLEGYNEQFF.

This clonotype was observed a handful of times. The chain recombines TRBV19 with TRBJ1-2; 8 nucleotides line up with TRBD1. The CDR3 contains 12 residues. Germline values: CDR1 LNHDA, CDR2 SQIVND (reference sequence). Trimming removed 6 bases from V and 8 bases from J; junction bases left unmatched: 5. This chain's CDR3 is CASSRQGPGYTF. Written as DNA, the CDR3 is TGTGCCAGTAGCCGACAGGGGCCCGGCTACACCTTC.

The V gene is TRBV7-2, the J gene TRBJ2-7; 16 bases are shared with TRBD2. Trimming removed 2 bases from V and 2 bases from J; junction bases left unmatched: 9. The CDR3 covers 19 residues. CDR1 and CDR2 (germline): SGHTA, FQGNSA. CDR3 sequence (DNA): TGTGCCAGCAGCTTACTCCCGGGACTAGCGGGGGGGTCCCCCTACGAGCAGTACTTC. It is translated as CASSLLPGLAGGSPYEQYF.